Here is one TCR beta chain with its context. The data were taken from a study of T cell responses to AZD1222 COVID-19 vaccine. The method was immunoSEQ multiplex PCR; TCRdb's version includes in-frame clones alone and lacks a portion of them. This table holds around 120,000 clones, roughly nine tenths found once. The sequences come from peripheral blood, collected on day 0 of AZD1222 vaccination. The receptor was derived from an adult in good health.

Written as DNA, the CDR3 is TGTGCCAGCTCCGGGGGGGGGATGGCAGATACGCAGTATTTT. Its protein product is CASSGGGMADTQYF. The gene calls are TRBV6-5 and TRBJ2-3; 8 bases agree with TRBD2. The V gene's germline CDR1 is MNHEY and CDR2 SVGAGI. Trimming took 8 bases from V and 4 from J; bases not matched to a gene: 8. The CDR3 contains 14 residues.